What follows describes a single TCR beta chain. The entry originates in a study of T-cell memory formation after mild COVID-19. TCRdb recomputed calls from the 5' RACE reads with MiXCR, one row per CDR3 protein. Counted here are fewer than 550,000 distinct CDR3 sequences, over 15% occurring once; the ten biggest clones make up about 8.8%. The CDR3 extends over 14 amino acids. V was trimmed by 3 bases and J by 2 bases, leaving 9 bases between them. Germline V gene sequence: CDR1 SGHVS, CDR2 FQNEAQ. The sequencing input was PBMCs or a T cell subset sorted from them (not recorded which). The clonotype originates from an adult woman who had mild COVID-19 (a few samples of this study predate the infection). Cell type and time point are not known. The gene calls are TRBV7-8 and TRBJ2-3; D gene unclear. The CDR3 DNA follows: TGTGCCAGCAGCTTTCTCGCCCCCACAGATACGCAGTATTTT. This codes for CASSFLAPTDTQYF.